This T cell receptor beta chain was sequenced for a study of T cells in Graves' hyperthyroidism and ophthalmopathy. General study findings and limits: Most expanded thyroid clonotypes above 0.001 also appeared in blood.

With regard to this clonotype: Its specificity is unknown.

RNA transcripts gave rise to amplified TCR beta CDR3 regions. The HTBI set primed first-round TCR CDR3 RT-PCR. TCRdb re-analysed the multiplex PCR reads in MiXCR, keeping a single row per CDR3 protein. The sample holds 650,000 to 800,000 distinct CDR3 sequences; 45% are singletons and the top ten take approximately 6.8%. Clinical symptoms, serum thyroxine, TRAb, thyroid ultrasound and orbital computed tomography established diagnosis. This CDR3 comprises 14 residues. CDR1 and CDR2 from the germline V gene are SGDLS and YYNGEE. The ends were cut back, 3 bases at V and 9 bases at J, with 13 bases in the middle.

This clonotype originated in an adult man with Graves' disease, either hyperthyroidism or ophthalmopathy (not recorded which). The chain recombines TRBV9 with TRBJ1-6; D perhaps matches TRBD1 (5 bases). The sequenced sample was peripheral blood or thyroid tissue (not recorded which). The CDR3 DNA reads TGTGCCAGCAGCGGACCGGGGACCAGTTCACCCCTCCACTTT. Translation: CASSGPGTSSPLHF.